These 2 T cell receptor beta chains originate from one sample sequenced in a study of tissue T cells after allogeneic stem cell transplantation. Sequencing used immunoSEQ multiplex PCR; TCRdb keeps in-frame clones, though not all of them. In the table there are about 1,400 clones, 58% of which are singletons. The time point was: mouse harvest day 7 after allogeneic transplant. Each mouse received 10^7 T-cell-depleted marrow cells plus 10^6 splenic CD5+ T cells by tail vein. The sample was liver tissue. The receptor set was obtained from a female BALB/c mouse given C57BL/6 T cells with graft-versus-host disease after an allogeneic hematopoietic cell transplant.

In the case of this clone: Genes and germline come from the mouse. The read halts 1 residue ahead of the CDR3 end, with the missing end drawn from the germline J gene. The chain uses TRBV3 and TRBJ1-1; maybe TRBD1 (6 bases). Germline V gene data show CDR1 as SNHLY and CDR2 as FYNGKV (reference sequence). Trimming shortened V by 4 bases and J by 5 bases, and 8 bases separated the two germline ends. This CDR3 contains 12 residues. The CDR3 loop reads CASSWDKTEVFF. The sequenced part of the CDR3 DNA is TGTGCCAGCAGCTGGGACAAGACAGAAGTCTTC.

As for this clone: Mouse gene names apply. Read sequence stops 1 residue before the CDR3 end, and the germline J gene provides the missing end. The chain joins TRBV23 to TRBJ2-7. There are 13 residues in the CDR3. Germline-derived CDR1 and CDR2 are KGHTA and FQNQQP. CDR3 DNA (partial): TGCTCCAGCAGTCAATCGGTAGCTTATGAACAGTAC. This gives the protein CSSSQSVAYEQY. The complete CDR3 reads CSSSQSVAYEQYF.